A selection of T cell receptor beta chains follows, all from one sample in a study of T cell responses to AZD1222 COVID-19 vaccine. TCRdb keeps only in-frame clones here, not all; method: immunoSEQ multiplex PCR. The sample includes 150,000 to 200,000 clones, just under 90% of them seen just once. The sample here was peripheral blood, taken on day 0 of AZD1222 vaccination. The origin of the receptors is an adult in good health. Each CDR3 is given with its conserved first and last residue.

v_gene: TRBV18
j_gene: TRBJ1-3
CDR3aa: CASSPPRQGIGNTIYF

v_gene: TRBV4-1
j_gene: TRBJ2-5
CDR3aa: CASSQTPGLAGIQVLETQYF

v_gene: TRBV2
j_gene: TRBJ2-1
CDR3aa: CASRGQGNEQFF

v_gene: TRBV2
j_gene: TRBJ2-1
CDR3aa: CASRRQGPGNEQFF

v_gene: TRBV10-3
j_gene: TRBJ2-7
CDR3aa: CAISEPDSLTYEQYF

v_gene: TRBV5-1
j_gene: TRBJ1-6
CDR3aa: CATQGAENSPLHF

v_gene: TRBV7-2
j_gene: TRBJ2-2
CDR3aa: CATSPWGTGELFF

v_gene: TRBV7-9
j_gene: TRBJ2-5
CDR3aa: CASSRPRGVQETQYF

v_gene: TRBV10-3
j_gene: TRBJ2-5
CDR3aa: CAIRTSGGETQYF

v_gene: TRBV4-1
j_gene: TRBJ2-1
CDR3aa: CASSPRVIGNEQFF

v_gene: TRBV19
j_gene: TRBJ1-4
CDR3aa: CASSIPGGAEEKLFF

v_gene: TRBV14
j_gene: TRBJ2-5
CDR3aa: CASSQGQGAYETQYF

v_gene: TRBV11-2
j_gene: TRBJ2-1
CDR3aa: CASRLLRGRTYNEQFF

v_gene: TRBV6-5
j_gene: TRBJ2-7
CDR3aa: CASNLDGSSYEQYF

v_gene: TRBV5-1
j_gene: TRBJ1-5
CDR3aa: CASSPWGGGGNQPQHF

v_gene: TRBV15
j_gene: TRBJ2-5
CDR3aa: CATSRDRAETQYF

v_gene: TRBV2
j_gene: TRBJ1-1
CDR3aa: CASSDQGGWGTEAFF

v_gene: TRBV27
j_gene: TRBJ2-7
CDR3aa: CATKRPSGMRHEQYF